This T cell receptor beta chain was captured by sequencing in a study of sequential checkpoint blockade in melanoma. As for the study in general: Both treatment sequences were followed by maintenance nivolumab. Matched biopsies came pretreatment and at week 13 for around 24 patients. The study's findings and limits: Pretreatment TIL clonality tracked with response in the nivolumab-first arm. Clinical benefit was about 30 times likelier when tumor T-cell fraction and clonality increased.

Assay: immunoSEQ multiplex PCR; the TCRdb copy retains only in-frame clones and omits some. The sample lists some 18,000 clones, 60% to 75% seen once, with 4.8% in the top ten. This clone was seen only once. The antigen remains unidentified. Trimming took 0 bases from V and 4 from J, leaving 7 bases between them. The CDR3 length is 13 residues. Germline loops: CDR1 GTSNPN, CDR2 SVGIG (reference sequence). The treatment: randomized to nivolumab then ipilimumab (arm A) or the reverse (arm B). The source was tumor tissue (inferred from file names), collected from a patient given nivolumab and ipilimumab in sequence. The sequence was obtained from a human donor with melanoma. This chain joins TRBV30 and TRBJ1-5, with D perhaps matching TRBD1 (5 bases). DNA for the CDR3: TGTGCCTGGAGTGTTAGGGGAAATCAGCCCCAGCATTTT. It encodes CAWSVRGNQPQHF.